A selection of T cell receptor beta chains follows, all from one sample in a study of T-cell memory formation after mild COVID-19. Via MiXCR, TCRdb re-called the 5' RACE reads, giving one row per CDR3 protein. The sample carries about 340,000 distinct CDR3 sequences, under 15% recorded once. Input material: PBMCs or a T cell subset sorted from them (not recorded which). These receptors all stem from a young man who had mild COVID-19 (a few samples of this study predate the infection). Cell type and time point are not known. CDR3s include the opening cysteine and the closing phenylalanine or tryptophan. The D gene is left open where the match is weak. Clone sizes are given selectively: once, few, many, or a class where the clone is expanded.

TRBJ2-5 | few | TRBV20-1 | . | TGCAGTGCCCCGGAGGACCAAGAGACCCAGTACTTC | CSAPEDQETQYF
TRBJ1-2 | . | TRBV6-1 | . | TGTGCCAGCAGTCCCGACGAGTACGCGAATGGCTACACCTTC | CASSPDEYANGYTF
TRBJ1-6 | few | TRBV12-3/TRBV12-4 | TRBD1 | TGTGCCAGCAGTTTAAACAGGGGAATCGGTTCACCCCTCCACTTT | CASSLNRGIGSPLHF
TRBJ1-1 | . | TRBV6-6 | . | TGTGCCAGCAGTTACATGGACCATGAAGCTTTCTTT | CASSYMDHEAFF
TRBJ2-7 | . | TRBV24-1 | . | TGTGCCACCAGTGGACACCACAGAGACTCCTACGAGCAGTACTTC | CATSGHHRDSYEQYF
TRBJ2-6 | few | TRBV24-1 | . | TGTGCCACCAGTGATCCAAAGGTGGATGGGGCCAACGTCCTGACTTTC | CATSDPKVDGANVLTF
TRBJ1-1 | . | TRBV20-1 | . | TGCAGTGCTGAAGAGGGGACTGAAGCTTTCTTT | CSAEEGTEAFF
TRBJ2-3 | few | TRBV7-3 | . | TGTGCCAGCAGCTTATCCAGCGGAAGCACAGATACGCAGTATTTT | CASSLSSGSTDTQYF
TRBJ1-1 | . | TRBV9 | . | TGTGCCAGCAGCGTAGGACCAGGGAGAGGCACTGAAGCTTTCTTT | CASSVGPGRGTEAFF
TRBJ1-4 | many | TRBV5-1 | . | TGCGCCAGCAGCTACACCCCGGCTAATGAAAAACTGTTTTTT | CASSYTPANEKLFF
TRBJ2-5 | few | TRBV3-1 | . | TGTGCCAGCAGCCGGGACACTGGAGGGACCCAGTACTTC | CASSRDTGGTQYF
TRBJ2-3 | many | TRBV9 | . | TGTGCCAGCACCTCTTTGGGGCGGGGCCGCACATATACGCAGTATTTT | CASTSLGRGRTYTQYF
TRBJ2-7 | . | TRBV20-1 | . | TGCAGTGCCAGGGGTCTGACCTACGAGCAGTACTTC | CSARGLTYEQYF
TRBJ2-3 | . | TRBV18 | . | TGTGCCAGCTCGCCCGGGACCGCCCTGCAGTATTTT | CASSPGTALQYF
TRBJ2-1 | many | TRBV27 | . | TGTGCCAGGAGATTCGCTCAAACAGGGCGGGGTGAGCAGTTCTTC | CARRFAQTGRGEQFF
TRBJ2-4 | . | TRBV6-2/TRBV6-3 | . | TGTGCCAGCAGTTACGAGTTAGAGGCGAATCTAGCCAAAAACATTCAGCACTTC | CASSYELEANLAKNIQHF
TRBJ2-1 | . | TRBV20-1 | TRBD2 | TGCAGTGCTATCACTAGCGGGGAGGTGTTCTTC | CSAITSGEVFF
TRBJ2-3 | many | TRBV5-1 | . | TGCGCCAGCAGCTTGCAGGACAGCACAGATACGCAGTATTTT | CASSLQDSTDTQYF
TRBJ2-5 | many | TRBV28 | TRBD1 | TGTGCCAGCAGTCGGACAGGGATGGAGACCCAGTACTTC | CASSRTGMETQYF
TRBJ1-1 | . | TRBV23-1 | . | TGCGCCAGCCAACCCTCCGCTGAAGCTTTCTTT | CASQPSAEAFF
TRBJ1-3 | few | TRBV7-9 | . | TGTGCCAGCAGCTCGGTGGGGTCCCCTGGAAACACCATATATTTT | CASSSVGSPGNTIYF
TRBJ2-5 | . | TRBV2 | . | TGTGCCAGCAGGGTAAACAGCGGGGAGACCCAGTACTTC | CASRVNSGETQYF
TRBJ1-1 | few | TRBV27 | . | TGTGCCAGCACTAGGAGTAGGAACACTGAAGCTTTCTTT | CASTRSRNTEAFF